The next 21 T cell receptor beta chains were all read from a single sample in a study of cytomegalovirus exposure and HLA in healthy donors. Use of 60 Vbeta and 13 Jbeta primers characterized the PCR. TCRdb's copy holds only in-frame clones and misses some; the assay was immunoSEQ multiplex PCR. The profile covers around 140,000 clones, with about 76% appearing a single time and about 1.4% taken by the ten largest. The sequencing input was PBMCs. The receptors here all came from a woman aged 35 to 49 in good health and CMV-seronegative.

The chain links TRBV29-1 to TRBJ1-2; perhaps TRBD1 as D (5 bases). Germline assignment: CDR1 SQVTM and CDR2 ANQGSEA. The germline V and J ends were trimmed by 0 bases and 8 bases, with 16 bases remaining between them. The CDR3 runs to 14 residues. For the CDR3, the DNA is TGCAGCGTTGAAGAGCTTCGGAGGGGAAGCGGCTACACCTTC. Translated, it gives CSVEELRRGSGYTF.

The chain joins TRBV15 to TRBJ1-5; 8 bases match TRBD1. Germline CDR1 and CDR2: LNHNV and YYDKDF (reference sequence). Trimming took 5 bases from V and 3 from J; bases not matched to a gene: 6. The CDR3 covers 15 residues. This CDR3 is CATSGQGSVNQPQHF. The CDR3 region has the DNA TGTGCCACCAGCGGACAGGGTTCCGTCAATCAGCCCCAGCATTTT. Full variable domain (missing parts from reference TRBV15 and TRBJ1-5): DAMVIQNPRYQVTQFGKPVTLSCSQTLNHNVMYWYQQKSSQAPKLLFHYYDKDFNNEADTPDNFQSRRPNTSFCFLDIRSPGLGDTAMYLCATSGQGSVNQPQHFGDGTRLSIL.

The chain has TRBV6-4 and TRBJ2-3; the D gene is possibly TRBD1 (6 bases). This CDR3 has 14 residues. V lost 4 bases to trimming and J lost 8 bases, with 16 bases between them. Germline-derived CDR1 and CDR2 are MRHNA and SNTAGT. The CDR3 DNA sequence: TGTGCCAGCAGTGTATCGGACAGTTCGGGTACGCAGTATTTT. Protein sequence: CASSVSDSSGTQYF.

As DNA, the CDR3 is TGTGCCAGCAGTGAAGTTGGGAGGGGCGAGCAGTACTTC. It codes for CASSEVGRGEQYF. The chain uses TRBV6-1 and TRBJ2-7; 7 nucleotides line up with TRBD2. Germline V CDR1 and CDR2: MNHNS, SASEGT. Trimming at V came to 1 base and at J to 6 bases, leaving 3 bases not matched to a gene. The CDR3 sequence is 13 residues long.

The chain carries TRBV4-1 and TRBJ1-6, with TRBD1 as a possible D gene (5 bases). Per the germline V gene, CDR1 is MGHRA and CDR2 is YSYEKL. The CDR3 is 16 residues long. The V end lost 3 bases, the J end lost 14 bases, and 23 bases lay between the germline ends. The CDR3 sequence is CASSHVGRGLIWALHF. The CDR3 DNA is TGCGCCAGCAGCCATGTTGGCCGGGGGTTGATTTGGGCCCTCCACTTT.

The chain is built from TRBV7-6 and TRBJ2-3; D remains unclear. Germline V gives CDR1 SGHVS, CDR2 FNYEAQ. CDR3 length: 13 amino acids. Between the trimmed V and J ends, which lost 2 bases and 4 bases, there was a span of 7 bases. CDR3 in DNA: TGTGCCAGCAGCTTATCCTCTCCAGATACGCAGTATTTT. Translating it yields CASSLSSPDTQYF.

This chain links TRBV29-1 with TRBJ2-7; 7 nucleotides align to TRBD1. With 6 bases clipped from V and 6 bases from J, the junction kept 2 bases outside the gene matches. Germline CDR1 and CDR2: SQVTM and ANQGSEA. The CDR3 loop spans 10 amino acids. The CDR3 nucleotides are TGCAGCGTAGGGACAGTCGAGCAGTACTTC. This gives the protein CSVGTVEQYF.

This clone was seen more than once but under ten times. This chain connects TRBV2 to TRBJ2-7; TRBD2 matches 8 bases. Germline CDR1 reads SNHLY; CDR2 reads FYNNEI. CDR3 length: 13 residues. V was pared by 7 bases and J by 2 bases, with 4 bases of the junction left unmatched. The CDR3 reads CASNAGGPYEQYF. In DNA form, the CDR3 reads TGTGCCAGCAATGCGGGGGGCCCCTACGAGCAGTACTTC.

With regard to this clone: Relative to the germline gene, one junction end is altered; a read error may explain this. The V and J genes are TRBV19 and TRBJ1-4; 7 bases line up with TRBD1. CDR3 length: 16 residues. Germline V gene data show CDR1 as LNHDA and CDR2 as SQIVND (reference sequence). The DNA for the CDR3 is TGTGCCAGTAGTTCAACCGGGACAGCAACTAATAAAAAACTGTTTTTT. This encodes CASSSTGTATNKKLFF.

CDR3 sequence reads: CASRETGEVTEAFF. The CDR3 DNA reads TGTGCCAGTAGAGAGACAGGGGAGGTCACTGAAGCTTTCTTT. The chain uses TRBV19 and TRBJ1-1, with TRBD1 matching over 8 bases. This CDR3 is built from 14 residues. Germline CDR1 reads LNHDA; CDR2 reads SQIVND (reference sequence). J was trimmed by 4 bases and V by 6 bases; bases with no gene match: 7.

This clone was seen only a few times. The chain combines TRBV6-6 with TRBJ2-7, with TRBD1 matching 9 bases. CDR1 is MNHNY, CDR2 SVGAGI, per germline (reference sequence). The CDR3 sequence is 14 residues long. V shed 6 bases and J 3 bases; nucleotides not matched to a gene: 6. CDR3 protein: CASRKTGGNYEQYF. As DNA, the CDR3 is TGTGCCAGCAGAAAGACAGGGGGTAACTACGAGCAGTACTTC.

V is TRBV18 and J is TRBJ2-7, with D unresolved. With 2 bases removed from V and 2 bases from J, the gap between germline ends came to 16 bases. Germline assignment: CDR1 KGHSH and CDR2 LQKENI. The CDR3 has 16 amino acids. In DNA form, the CDR3 reads TGTGCCAGCTCACCAGTATATGGGCCGGCCCCCTACGAGCAGTACTTC. Protein: CASSPVYGPAPYEQYF.

DNA of the CDR3: TGTGCCAGCAGTTCCCCGGGACAGGGCAACACAGATACGCAGTATTTT. It translates to CASSSPGQGNTDTQYF. The V gene is TRBV28, the J gene TRBJ2-3; 9 nucleotides align to TRBD1. Losses at the gene ends were 4 bases for V and 2 bases for J; bases not matched to a gene: 7. Germline CDR1 is MDHEN and CDR2 is SYDVKM. The CDR3 covers 16 residues. The full variable domain, in which reference TRBV28 and TRBJ2-3 provide the parts outside the CDR3, is DVKVTQSSRYLVKRTGEKVFLECVQDMDHENMFWYRQDPGLGLRLIYFSYDVKMKEKGDIPEGYSVSREKKERFSLILESASTNQTSMYLCASSSPGQGNTDTQYFGPGTRLTVL.

The chain employs TRBV5-4 and TRBJ2-3, with a weak D call TRBD1 (5 bases). The CDR3 runs to 15 residues. Germline V lookup: CDR1 SGHNT, CDR2 YYREEE (reference sequence). V dropped 4 bases and J dropped 2 bases, with 14 bases sitting between them. CDR3 nucleotides: TGTGCCAGCAGCGGGAAGCGACAGAACACAGATACGCAGTATTTT. Translating it yields CASSGKRQNTDTQYF.

With regard to this clone: One junction end disagrees with the germline gene, perhaps due to a read error. The same CDR3 is also encoded by other DNA sequences in this sample. The V gene is TRBV2, the J gene TRBJ1-2; D might be TRBD1 (5 bases). The CDR3 has 12 residues. Germline CDR1 reads SNHLY; CDR2 reads FYNNEI. In nucleotides, the CDR3 is TGTGCCAGCGGCGGGACTTCCTATGGCTACACATTC. Its protein is CASGGTSYGYTF.

The rearrangement joins TRBV19 to TRBJ1-1, with 7 bases aligning to TRBD1. V lost 4 bases, J lost 5 bases, and 10 bases stayed unmatched. Germline V gives CDR1 LNHDA, CDR2 SQIVND (reference sequence). This CDR3 is 15 amino acids long. The CDR3 protein is CASSTFGTAGTEAFF. CDR3 DNA: TGTGCCAGTAGTACCTTCGGGACAGCCGGAACTGAAGCTTTCTTT.

The chain joins TRBV15 to TRBJ2-3, with 10 positions matching TRBD2. The J segment lost 3 bases and the V segment lost 1 base, leaving 4 bases of the junction unmatched. There are 16 residues in the CDR3. Germline V gene data show CDR1 as LNHNV and CDR2 as YYDKDF (reference sequence). The CDR3 nucleotides are TGTGCCACCAGCAGAGCTACTAGCGGGGTAACAGATACGCAGTATTTT. It translates to CATSRATSGVTDTQYF.

This chain connects TRBV9 to TRBJ2-5; TRBD1 matches 9 bases. Per the germline V gene, CDR1 is SGDLS and CDR2 is YYNGEE. This CDR3 is built from 14 residues. Losses at the gene ends were 3 bases for V and 5 bases for J; bases not matched to a gene: 5. The CDR3 is CASSEGQGMETQYF. The CDR3 DNA reads as TGTGCCAGCAGCGAAGGACAGGGGATGGAGACCCAGTACTTC.

The chain combines TRBV5-1 with TRBJ1-6, with 7 bases aligning to TRBD1. CDR1 SGHRS and CDR2 YFSETQ come from the germline V gene. This CDR3 spans 14 amino acids. V lost 0 bases and J lost 7; bases outside the gene matches: 1. In nucleotides, the CDR3 is TGCGCCAGCAGCTTGGGACAGGGAAATTCACCCCTCCACTTT. This translates into CASSLGQGNSPLHF.

The gene calls are TRBV7-8 and TRBJ1-2; D may be TRBD1 (6 bases). Trimming removed 3 bases at V and 4 bases at J, with 15 bases between. CDR3 length: 15 residues. Germline CDR1 SGHVS, CDR2 FQNEAQ. CDR3 region: CASSFFSDSSYGYTF. The CDR3 DNA reads TGTGCCAGCAGCTTTTTCTCGGACAGCTCCTATGGCTACACCTTC. The full variable domain, completed using reference TRBV7-8 and TRBJ1-2, is GAGVSQSPRYKVAKRGQDVALRCDPISGHVSLFWYQQALGQGPEFLTYFQNEAQLDKSGLPSDRFFAERPEGSVSTLKIQRTQQEDSAVYLCASSFFSDSSYGYTFGSGTRLTVV.

This chain joins TRBV6-5 and TRBJ2-7; D unclear. Germline-derived CDR1 and CDR2 are MNHEY and SVGAGI. This CDR3 contains 11 residues. Deletions cut 3 bases from V and 10 bases from J, with 10 bases between. This CDR3 is CASSYSHSQYF. For the CDR3, the DNA is TGTGCCAGCAGTTATTCCCACTCTCAGTACTTC.